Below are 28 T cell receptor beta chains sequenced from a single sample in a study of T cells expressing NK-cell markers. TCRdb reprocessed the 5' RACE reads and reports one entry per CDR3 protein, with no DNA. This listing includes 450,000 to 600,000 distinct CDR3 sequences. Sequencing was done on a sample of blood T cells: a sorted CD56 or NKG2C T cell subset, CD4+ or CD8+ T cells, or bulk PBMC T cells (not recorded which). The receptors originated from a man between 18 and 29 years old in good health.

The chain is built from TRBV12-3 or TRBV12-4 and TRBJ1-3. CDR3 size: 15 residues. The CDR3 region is CASSLRKLSGNTIYF.

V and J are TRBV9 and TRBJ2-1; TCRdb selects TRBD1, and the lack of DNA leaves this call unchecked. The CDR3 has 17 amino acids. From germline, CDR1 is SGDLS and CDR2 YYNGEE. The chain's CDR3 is CASSVTGGIRVHSEQFF.

This chain's CDR3 is CSARDGFEGIHEQYF. The rearrangement links TRBV20-1 to TRBJ2-7; TCRdb proposes TRBD2, but this gene call is untestable without DNA. CDR1 is DFQATT, CDR2 SNEGSKA, per germline (reference sequence). The CDR3 loop spans 15 amino acids.

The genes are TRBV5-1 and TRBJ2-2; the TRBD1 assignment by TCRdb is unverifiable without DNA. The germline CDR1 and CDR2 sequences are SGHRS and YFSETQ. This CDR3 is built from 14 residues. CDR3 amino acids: CASSSGTGEGELFF.

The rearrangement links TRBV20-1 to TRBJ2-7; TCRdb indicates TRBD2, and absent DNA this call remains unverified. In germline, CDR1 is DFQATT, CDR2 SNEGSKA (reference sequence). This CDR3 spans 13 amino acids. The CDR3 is CSARAGTKNEQYF.

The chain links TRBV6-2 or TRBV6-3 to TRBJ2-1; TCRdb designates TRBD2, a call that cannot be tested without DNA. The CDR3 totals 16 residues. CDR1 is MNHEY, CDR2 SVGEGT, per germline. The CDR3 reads CASSPVERVSYNEQFF.

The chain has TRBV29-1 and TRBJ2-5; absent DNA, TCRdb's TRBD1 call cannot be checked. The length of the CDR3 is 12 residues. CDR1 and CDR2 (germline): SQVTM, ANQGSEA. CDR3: CSVWGIKETQYF.

CDR3 sequence: CASSQAPLIADEQFF. The chain carries TRBV4-1 and TRBJ2-1; absent DNA, TCRdb's TRBD1 call cannot be checked. In germline, CDR1 is MGHRA, CDR2 YSYEKL. The CDR3 is made up of 15 amino acids.

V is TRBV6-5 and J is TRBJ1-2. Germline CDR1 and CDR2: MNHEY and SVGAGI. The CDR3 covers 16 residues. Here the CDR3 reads CASSYLQREANYGYTF.

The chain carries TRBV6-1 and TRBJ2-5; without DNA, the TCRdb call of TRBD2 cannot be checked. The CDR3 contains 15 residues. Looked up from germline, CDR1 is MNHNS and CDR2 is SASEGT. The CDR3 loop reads CASSPGTSTQETQYF.

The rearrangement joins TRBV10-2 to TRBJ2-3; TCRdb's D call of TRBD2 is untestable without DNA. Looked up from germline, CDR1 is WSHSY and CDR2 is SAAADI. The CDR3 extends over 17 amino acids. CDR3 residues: CASSESGRLAGNNTQYF.

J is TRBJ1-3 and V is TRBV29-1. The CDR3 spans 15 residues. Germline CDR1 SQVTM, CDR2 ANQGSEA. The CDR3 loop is CSVERPAISGNTIYF.

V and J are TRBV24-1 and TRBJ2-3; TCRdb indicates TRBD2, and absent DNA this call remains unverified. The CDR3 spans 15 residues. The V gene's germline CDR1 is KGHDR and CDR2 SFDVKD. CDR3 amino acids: CATGLAGAGTDTQYF.

The CDR3 spells CASSLLGGTRQDLGQFF. The rearrangement uses TRBV28 and TRBJ2-1; with no DNA, the TCRdb D assignment of TRBD2 cannot be verified. CDR1 is MDHEN and CDR2 is SYDVKM in the germline V gene. The CDR3 loop spans 17 amino acids.

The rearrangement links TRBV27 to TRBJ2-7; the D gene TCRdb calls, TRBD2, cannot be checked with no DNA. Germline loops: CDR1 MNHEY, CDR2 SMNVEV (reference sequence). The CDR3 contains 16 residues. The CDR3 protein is CASSLEKRGEDYEQYF.

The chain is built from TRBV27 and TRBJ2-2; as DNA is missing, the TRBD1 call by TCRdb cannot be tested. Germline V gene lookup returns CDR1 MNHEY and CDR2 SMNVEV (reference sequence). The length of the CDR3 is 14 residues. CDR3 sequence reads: CASSRGKYTGELFF.

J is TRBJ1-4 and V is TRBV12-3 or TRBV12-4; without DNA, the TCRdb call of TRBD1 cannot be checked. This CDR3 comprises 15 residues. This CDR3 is CASSLPQGGLEKLFF.

The CDR3 reads CASSEGGGIRTEAFF. The genes are TRBV6-1 and TRBJ1-1; the D call from TCRdb, TRBD1, cannot be confirmed without DNA. The CDR3 consists of 15 residues. The germline gives CDR1 MNHNS, CDR2 SASEGT.

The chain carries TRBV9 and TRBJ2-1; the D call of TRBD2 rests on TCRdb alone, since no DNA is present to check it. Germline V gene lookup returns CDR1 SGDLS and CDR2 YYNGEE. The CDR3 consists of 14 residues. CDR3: CASSPTLWGNEQFF.

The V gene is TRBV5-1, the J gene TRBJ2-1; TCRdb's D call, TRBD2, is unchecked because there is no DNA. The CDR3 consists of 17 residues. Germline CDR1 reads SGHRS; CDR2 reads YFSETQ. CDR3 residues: CASSLVPTGGPANEQFF.

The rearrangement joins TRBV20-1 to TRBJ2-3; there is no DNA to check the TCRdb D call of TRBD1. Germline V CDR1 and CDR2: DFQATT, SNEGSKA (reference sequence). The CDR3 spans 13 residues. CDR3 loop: CSARGGNTDTQYF.

The CDR3 reads CASSKGQAANTGELFF. This sequence joins TRBV5-6 and TRBJ2-2; TCRdb's D gene call, TRBD1, goes unchecked for lack of DNA. Per germline, CDR1 SGHDT and CDR2 YYEEEE. This CDR3 has 16 residues.

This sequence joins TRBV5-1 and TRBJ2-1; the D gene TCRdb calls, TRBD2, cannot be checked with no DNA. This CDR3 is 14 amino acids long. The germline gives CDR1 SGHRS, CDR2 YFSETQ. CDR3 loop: CASSLSTTNNEQFF.

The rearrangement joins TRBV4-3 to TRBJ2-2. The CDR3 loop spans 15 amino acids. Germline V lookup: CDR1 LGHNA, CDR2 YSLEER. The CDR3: CASSQEYYNTGELFF.

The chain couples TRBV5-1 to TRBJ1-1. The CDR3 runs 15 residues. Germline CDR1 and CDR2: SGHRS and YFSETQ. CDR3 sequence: CASSLQKTGNTEAFF.

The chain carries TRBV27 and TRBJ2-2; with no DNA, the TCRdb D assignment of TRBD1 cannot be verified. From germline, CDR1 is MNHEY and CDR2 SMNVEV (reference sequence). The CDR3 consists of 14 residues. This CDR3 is CASTPSGITGELFF.

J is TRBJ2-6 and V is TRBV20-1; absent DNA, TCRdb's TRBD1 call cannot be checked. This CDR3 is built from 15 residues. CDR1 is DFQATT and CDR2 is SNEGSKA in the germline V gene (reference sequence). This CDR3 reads CSAAGATSGANVLTF.

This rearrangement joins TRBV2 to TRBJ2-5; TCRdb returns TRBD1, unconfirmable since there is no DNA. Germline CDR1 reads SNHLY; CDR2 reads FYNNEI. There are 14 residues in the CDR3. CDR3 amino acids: CASSSLSGGRAQYF.